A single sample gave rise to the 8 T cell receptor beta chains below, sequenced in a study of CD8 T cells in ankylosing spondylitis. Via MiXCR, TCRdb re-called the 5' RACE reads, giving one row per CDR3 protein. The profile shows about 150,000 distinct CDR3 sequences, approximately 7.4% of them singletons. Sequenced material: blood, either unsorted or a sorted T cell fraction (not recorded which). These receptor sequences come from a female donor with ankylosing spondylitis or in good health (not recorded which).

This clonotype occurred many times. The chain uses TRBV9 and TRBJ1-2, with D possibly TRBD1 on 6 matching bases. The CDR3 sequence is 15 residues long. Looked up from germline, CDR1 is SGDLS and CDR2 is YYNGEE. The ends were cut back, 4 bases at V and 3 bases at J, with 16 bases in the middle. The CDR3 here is CASSRQVLGDYGYTF. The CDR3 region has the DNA TGTGCCAGCAGCAGACAGGTGTTGGGTGACTATGGCTACACCTTC.

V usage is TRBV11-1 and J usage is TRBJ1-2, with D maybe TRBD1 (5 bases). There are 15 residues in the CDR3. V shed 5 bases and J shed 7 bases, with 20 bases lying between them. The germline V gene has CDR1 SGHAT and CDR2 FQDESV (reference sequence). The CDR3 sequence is CASSPPGRRVAGYTF. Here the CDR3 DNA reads TGTGCCAGCAGCCCCCCCGGTCGCAGGGTCGCTGGCTACACCTTC.

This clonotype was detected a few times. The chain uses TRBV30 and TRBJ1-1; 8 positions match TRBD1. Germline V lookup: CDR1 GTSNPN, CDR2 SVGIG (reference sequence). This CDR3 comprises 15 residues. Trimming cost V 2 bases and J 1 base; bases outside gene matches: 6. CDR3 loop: CAWSNSGQGNTEAFF. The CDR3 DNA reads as TGTGCCTGGAGTAATTCAGGACAGGGGAACACTGAAGCTTTCTTT.

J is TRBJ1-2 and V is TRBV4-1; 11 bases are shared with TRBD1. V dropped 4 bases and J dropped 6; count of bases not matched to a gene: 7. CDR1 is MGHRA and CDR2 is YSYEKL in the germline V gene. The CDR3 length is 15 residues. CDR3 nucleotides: TGCGCCAGCAGCCCCGGACAGGGGGCGCGGGATGGCTACACCTTC. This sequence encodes CASSPGQGARDGYTF.

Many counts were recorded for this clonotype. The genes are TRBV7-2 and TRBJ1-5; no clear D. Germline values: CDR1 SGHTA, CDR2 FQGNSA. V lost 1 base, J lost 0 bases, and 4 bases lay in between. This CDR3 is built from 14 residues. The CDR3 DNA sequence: TGTGCCAGCAGCTTAGATGTTAGCAATCAGCCCCAGCATTTT. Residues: CASSLDVSNQPQHF.

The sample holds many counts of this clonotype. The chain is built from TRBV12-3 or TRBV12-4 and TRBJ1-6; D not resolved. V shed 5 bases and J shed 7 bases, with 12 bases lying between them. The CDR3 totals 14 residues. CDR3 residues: CASSLDSRNSPLHF. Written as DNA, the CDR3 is TGTGCCAGCAGTCTGGACTCCCGGAATTCACCCCTCCACTTT.

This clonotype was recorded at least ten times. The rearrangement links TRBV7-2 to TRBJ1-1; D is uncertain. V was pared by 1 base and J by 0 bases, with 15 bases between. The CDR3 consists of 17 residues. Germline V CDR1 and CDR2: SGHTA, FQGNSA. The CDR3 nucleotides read TGTGCCAGCAGCTTAGGCTTGAACGGAAATGTGAACACTGAAGCTTTCTTT. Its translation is CASSLGLNGNVNTEAFF.

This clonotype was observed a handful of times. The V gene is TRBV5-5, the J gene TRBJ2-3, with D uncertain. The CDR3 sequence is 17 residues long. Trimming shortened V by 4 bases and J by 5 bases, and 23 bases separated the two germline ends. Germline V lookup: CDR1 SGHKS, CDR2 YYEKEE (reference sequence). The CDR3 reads CASSQIARPLFLDTQYF. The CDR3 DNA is TGTGCCAGCAGCCAAATCGCGCGTCCATTGTTCTTAGATACGCAGTATTTT.